The rows below give T cell receptor beta chains drawn from one sample of a study of yellow fever vaccine responses in identical twins. TCRdb called the RT-PCR reads again in MiXCR, with one record for every CDR3 protein. The sample holds about 9,000 distinct CDR3 sequences; 65% to 85% are singletons and the top ten take 2% to 2.5%. The starting material was T cells from blood (PBMCs), unsorted or a sorted subset (not recorded which), obtained before or after yellow fever vaccination (not recorded which). These receptors all stem from a woman between 18 and 30 years old who received the yellow fever vaccine. CDR3s include the opening cysteine and the closing phenylalanine or tryptophan. A D gene is named only where the DNA matches it firmly. The size entry is marked missing in some rows and otherwise reads once, few, many or a size class.

cdr3_length | d_call | clone_size | j_call | v_call | cdr3_aa | cdr3_nt
16 | . | few | TRBJ1-5 | TRBV18 | CASSPGGQYGNQPQHF | TGTGCCAGCTCACCAGGGGGGCAGTATGGCAATCAGCCCCAGCATTTT
15 | . | . | TRBJ2-3 | TRBV9 | CASSPTPGRTDTQYF | TGTGCCAGCAGCCCCACCCCTGGAAGGACAGATACGCAGTATTTT
12 | . | few | TRBJ1-5 | TRBV18 | CASSGTDQPQHF | TGTGCCAGCTCAGGGACTGATCAGCCCCAGCATTTT
16 | TRBD2 | once | TRBJ2-7 | TRBV11-2 | CASSLGSSGIQYEQYF | TGTGCCAGCAGCTTAGGTTCTAGCGGGATTCAATACGAGCAGTACTTC
13 | . | . | TRBJ2-7 | TRBV10-3 | CAISESTDYEQYF | TGTGCCATCAGTGAGTCAACGGACTACGAGCAGTACTTC
16 | TRBD2 | . | TRBJ2-1 | TRBV7-3 | CASSLIAGSSYNEQFF | TGTGCCAGCAGCTTAATAGCGGGAAGCTCCTACAATGAGCAGTTCTTC
15 | TRBD2 | . | TRBJ2-3 | TRBV5-1 | CASSPHSGGADTQYF | TGCGCCAGCAGCCCACATAGCGGGGGGGCGGATACGCAGTATTTT
18 | TRBD1 | . | TRBJ2-1 | TRBV11-1 | CASNLGRPGTGSNNEQFF | TGTGCCAGCAACCTAGGGCGACCCGGGACAGGGAGTAATAATGAGCAGTTCTTC
15 | TRBD2 | . | TRBJ2-1 | TRBV12-3/TRBV12-4 | CASSHLAGRDNEQFF | TGTGCCAGCAGTCACCTAGCGGGGAGGGACAATGAGCAGTTCTTC
18 | TRBD2 | . | TRBJ2-1 | TRBV24-1 | CATRMVDTSGRRRGEQFF | TGTGCCACACGGATGGTTGACACTAGCGGGAGGCGGCGCGGTGAGCAGTTCTTC
15 | TRBD2 | . | TRBJ2-7 | TRBV2 | CASRRLAAIRYEQYF | TGTGCCAGCAGAAGACTAGCGGCGATCCGCTACGAGCAGTACTTC
12 | . | . | TRBJ2-3 | TRBV5-1 | CASSFERPPQYF | TGCGCCAGCAGCTTCGAGCGGCCGCCGCAGTATTTT
15 | . | . | TRBJ2-3 | TRBV11-1 | CASSYVAENTDTQYF | TGTGCCAGCAGCTACGTAGCGGAAAACACAGATACGCAGTATTTT
14 | TRBD2 | . | TRBJ2-1 | TRBV3-1 | CASSQDLPSGEQFF | TGTGCCAGCAGCCAAGATCTCCCTAGCGGAGAGCAGTTCTTC
12 | . | . | TRBJ1-1 | TRBV18 | CASSKQGREAFF | TGTGCCAGCTCAAAACAGGGCCGTGAAGCTTTCTTT
17 | . | . | TRBJ2-3 | TRBV27 | CASSLSFLASGTDTQYF | TGTGCCAGCAGTTTATCGTTTCTAGCGAGCGGCACAGATACGCAGTATTTT
15 | TRBD1 | . | TRBJ1-6 | TRBV2 | CASRRTGGGNSPLHF | TGTGCCAGCAGGCGGACAGGGGGGGGTAATTCACCCCTCCACTTT